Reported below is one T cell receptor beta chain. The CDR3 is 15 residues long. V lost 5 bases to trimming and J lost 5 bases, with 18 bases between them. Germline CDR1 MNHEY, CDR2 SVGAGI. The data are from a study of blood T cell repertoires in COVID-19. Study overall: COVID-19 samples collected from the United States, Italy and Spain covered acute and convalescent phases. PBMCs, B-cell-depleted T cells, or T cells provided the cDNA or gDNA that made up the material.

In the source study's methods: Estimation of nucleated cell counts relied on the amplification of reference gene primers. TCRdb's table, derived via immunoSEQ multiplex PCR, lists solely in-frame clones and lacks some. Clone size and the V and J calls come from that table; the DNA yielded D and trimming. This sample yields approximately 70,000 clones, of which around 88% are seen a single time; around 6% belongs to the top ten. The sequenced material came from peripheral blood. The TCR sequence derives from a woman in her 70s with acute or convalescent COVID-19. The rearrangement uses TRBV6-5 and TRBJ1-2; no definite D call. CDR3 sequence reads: CASSTSDRAPYGYTF. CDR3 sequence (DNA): TGTGCCAGCAGTACTAGTGACCGCGCACCATATGGCTACACCTTC.